Listed below are T cell receptor beta chains from one sample, sequenced in a study of Graves' ophthalmopathy and Graves' hyperthyroidism. In TCRdb, the multiplex PCR reads were re-called with MiXCR into one record per CDR3 protein. The sample comprises 500,000 to 700,000 distinct CDR3 sequences, 22% of which are singletons, and more than 5.5% rests with the top ten. Sequencing used peripheral blood. The receptor set was obtained from a woman aged 18-30 years with stable Graves' hyperthyroidism. Some clones in this sample may be carry-over from other donors' samples. The CDR3 runs from the conserved cysteine through the conserved F or W.

v_gene	j_gene	CDR3aa
TRBV6-1	TRBJ2-5	CASRSGLAGGETQYF
TRBV12-3/TRBV12-4	TRBJ1-2	CASSFARVRYTF
TRBV7-3	TRBJ1-2	CASSPTGAPTNYGYTF
TRBV6-1	TRBJ2-4	CASSERGVAGGRKNIQYF
TRBV24-1	TRBJ1-1	CATSDGGGNTEAFF
TRBV2	TRBJ2-2	CASSDLAYTGELFF
TRBV28	TRBJ1-2	CASSPDRAPVGYTF
TRBV28	TRBJ2-7	CASSGTEQYF
TRBV7-2	TRBJ2-5	CASSSTDRGLMETQYF
TRBV10-3	TRBJ2-7	CAISESRAGRGYEQYF
TRBV15	-	CATSREGTQYF
TRBV29-1	TRBJ2-2	CSARVAGATGELFF
TRBV28	TRBJ1-6	CASSFAFGQGNSPLHF
TRBV20-1	TRBJ2-7	CSALGGATYEQYF
TRBV5-5	TRBJ2-5	CASSLWGQRQETQYF
TRBV28	TRBJ2-7	CASRSPLEGSYEQYF
TRBV7-6	TRBJ2-7	CASSLRAGTGANEQYF
TRBV5-6	TRBJ2-5	CASSRFRGGGETQYF
TRBV12-5	TRBJ2-7	CASGLGGTYSYEQYF
TRBV20-1	TRBJ1-6	CSAEEPLHF
TRBV20-1	TRBJ1-5	CSASDRGLSQPQHF
TRBV11-2	TRBJ1-5	CASSPRTGIYSNQPQHF
TRBV6-4	TRBJ1-5	CASSDWLRLGNQPQHF
TRBV6-2/TRBV6-3	TRBJ1-5	CASSLRQGLNQPQHF
TRBV28	TRBJ1-3	CASSLGGNTIYF
TRBV15	TRBJ1-2	CATSPSWGSGYTF
TRBV20-1	TRBJ1-5	CSARDNRHNNQPQHF
TRBV12-3/TRBV12-4	TRBJ1-1	CASSSSKGHSAAEAFF
TRBV19	TRBJ1-2	CASSIRADNYGYTF
TRBV6-5	TRBJ2-7	CASSYSGVARSEQYF
TRBV28	TRBJ1-5	CASRGTGGNQPQHF
TRBV6-1	TRBJ1-5	CASSRSGDQPQHF
TRBV28	TRBJ1-2	CASSPWTEVYPGYTF
TRBV12-3/TRBV12-4	TRBJ1-1	CASSFRAGNTEAFF
TRBV28	TRBJ1-2	CASSSSGTGIYGYTF
TRBV19	TRBJ1-1	CASSTPDGRSNTEAFF
TRBV12-3/TRBV12-4	TRBJ1-6	CASSLQGNLGSPLHF
TRBV6-2/TRBV6-3	TRBJ2-5	CASRYGTGDQETQYF
TRBV7-8	TRBJ2-7	CASSPYDREADEQYF
TRBV5-1	TRBJ2-7	CASSLADAEIYEQYF